This section outlines one TCR beta chain sequence together with its context. This sample stems from a study of T cell changes during pregnancy in multiple sclerosis. Germline values: CDR1 SGHVS, CDR2 FNYEAQ. This CDR3 spans 13 amino acids. Trimming removed 0 bases from V and 5 bases from J, with 7 bases in between. Profiled with immunoSEQ multiplex PCR; TCRdb holds only in-frame clones, not every one. In the table there are 40,000 or so clones, approximately 94% of which are singletons. The chain recombines TRBV7-6 with TRBJ1-1, with unresolved D. Sequenced material: CD8+ T cells from peripheral blood mononuclear cells, taken in the third trimester of pregnancy. This sequence originates from a female donor with multiple sclerosis, enrolled in a pregnancy study. CDR3 nucleotide sequence: TGTGCCAGCAGCTTAGCGGCGGCGACTGAAGCTTTCTTT. Protein product: CASSLAAATEAFF.